This TCR beta chain appears in the sequencing data of a study of cytomegalovirus exposure and HLA in healthy donors. As for the study in general: The 120 validation repertoires used the same platform as the roughly 700 first-cohort repertoires (as reported by a later analysis).

Study conclusions and caveats: Overall, about 160 TCR beta chains were annotated as cytomegalovirus-associated. A few chains linked to CMV were shown in vitro to be specific for CMV antigens.

On this clone itself: Its antigen is not known.

Measured with immunoSEQ multiplex PCR; TCRdb has only the in-frame clones, and not every one. This table has more than 140,000 clones, approximately 88% appearing once. The V end lost 2 bases, the J end lost 4 bases, and 12 bases lay between the germline ends. The CDR3 is 14 residues long. CDR1 and CDR2 from the germline V gene are GTSNPN and SVGIG (reference sequence). The receptor's source is a woman aged 18 to 35 in good health and CMV-seropositive. Sequencing was carried out using PBMCs. The chain carries TRBV30 and TRBJ1-5, with D unclear. CDR3 sequence (DNA): TGTGCCTGGAGTCCAACCAACAGAAATCAGCCCCAGCATTTT. Translated, it gives CAWSPTNRNQPQHF.